This TCR beta chain emerged from a study of control samples from healthy donors and cancer patients. This CDR3 spans 13 amino acids. Trimming pared 7 bases from V and 2 bases from J, leaving 11 bases between. The table came from immunoSEQ multiplex PCR; TCRdb's copy has only in-frame clones and leaves some out. The table lists 100,000 to 150,000 clones, 70% to 90% of them singletons, with almost 40% in the top ten. Sequenced: blood. V usage is TRBV12-3 or TRBV12-4 and J usage is TRBJ1-1; D is uncertain. The receptor comes from a man aged 50 to 59 in good health. The CDR3 nucleotides read TGTGCCAGCACCCAACTATCTAACACTGAAGCTTTCTTT. Its protein is CASTQLSNTEAFF.